Listed here are 14 T cell receptor beta chains from one sample, sequenced in a study of blood T cells in healthy people across ages (dated by TCRdb to the mid-2010s). Library preparation was by 5' RACE. The listed sequencing device is Illumina HiSeq 2500. A second PCR of about 6 to 12 cycles was performed with a sample-barcoded 5' primer and a J-beta primer mix. TCRdb ran its own pipeline on the public reads, namely fastp trimming at Q25 and MiXCR clone calling, and kept in-frame beta chains. Here each entry gathers all rows of one CDR3 protein and keeps the most common genes and DNA. The sample contains some 1.5 million distinct CDR3 sequences, approximately 30% of them found a single time. Roughly 8.2% of the sample belongs to the ten largest clones. Material: blood. All receptors derive from a woman between 25 and 40 years old in good health.

The chain has TRBV2 and TRBJ2-5; 7 nucleotides agree with TRBD1. In germline, CDR1 is SNHLY, CDR2 FYNNEI. CDR3 size: 15 residues. V lost 5 bases, J lost 1 base, and 7 bases stayed unmatched. CDR3 sequence (DNA): TGTGCCAGCAGTACCCTCCGGGACAGCCAAGAGACCCAGTACTTC. Protein product: CASSTLRDSQETQYF.

V usage is TRBV7-2 and J usage is TRBJ2-7, with 13 bases matching TRBD2. Germline V gives CDR1 SGHTA, CDR2 FQGNSA. The CDR3 spans 16 residues. Losses at the gene ends were 7 bases for V and 7 bases for J; bases not matched to a gene: 13. CDR3 in amino acids: CASNSTSGGAFGEQYF. The CDR3 coding sequence is TGTGCCAGCAACTCCACTAGCGGGGGGGCCTTTGGTGAGCAGTACTTC.

This clonotype has ten or more counts. The genes are TRBV10-3 and TRBJ2-7, with unresolved D. V was cut by 1 base and J by 0 bases, with 7 bases left in between. CDR1 is ENHRY, CDR2 SYGVKD, per germline. The CDR3 length is 14 residues. CDR3 loop: CAISEFHSSYEQYF. For the CDR3, the DNA is TGTGCCATCAGTGAGTTCCATAGCTCCTACGAGCAGTACTTC.

This clonotype came up a few times. CDR3 sequence: CASSLDGGWAEANEKLFF. The CDR3 DNA reads TGTGCCAGCAGCTTAGACGGCGGTTGGGCAGAGGCGAATGAAAAACTGTTTTTT. The chain has TRBV7-9 and TRBJ1-4; D is ambiguous. V lost 1 base, J lost 5 bases, and 20 bases lay in between. Germline assignment: CDR1 SEHNR and CDR2 FQNEAQ (reference sequence). The CDR3 loop spans 18 amino acids.

The count of this clonotype is one. This chain connects TRBV14 to TRBJ2-7, with D possibly called TRBD1 or TRBD2 (5 bases each). Trimming took 5 bases from V and 3 from J, leaving 14 bases between them. Germline values: CDR1 SGHDN, CDR2 FVKESK. The CDR3 has 14 amino acids. CDR3 loop: CASSFQGRNYEQYF. The CDR3 nucleotides read TGTGCCAGCAGCTTCCAGGGACGAAACTACGAGCAGTACTTC.

The sample holds many counts of this clonotype. V usage is TRBV29-1 and J usage is TRBJ1-2; TRBD1 might be the D (5 bases). Germline values: CDR1 SQVTM, CDR2 ANQGSEA. The CDR3 spans 12 residues. V lost 2 bases to trimming and J lost 7 bases, with 11 bases between them. CDR3 DNA sequence: TGCAGCGTTGAATGGGGCCTCTCTGGCTACACCTTC. Translating it yields CSVEWGLSGYTF. The complete variable domain, with remaining parts taken from reference TRBV29-1 and TRBJ1-2, reads SAVISQKPSRDICQRGTSLTIQCQVDSQVTMMFWYRQQPGQSLTLIATANQGSEATYESGFVIDKFPISRPNLTFSTLTVSNMSPEDSSIYLCSVEWGLSGYTFGSGTRLTVV.

This clonotype was recorded many times. J is TRBJ2-5 and V is TRBV12-3 or TRBV12-4; no clear D. The CDR3 is made up of 14 amino acids. Deletions cut 6 bases from V and 4 bases from J, with 15 bases between. The CDR3 sequence is CASSPPSNRETQYF. Written as DNA, the CDR3 is TGTGCCAGCAGCCCCCCCAGTAATAGAGAGACCCAGTACTTC.

This clonotype was detected ten times or more. The V call is TRBV12-3 or TRBV12-4, the J call TRBJ2-7, with 11 nucleotides matching TRBD2. Germline trimming cut 4 bases from V and 3 bases from J; bases unmatched to any gene: 2. The CDR3 is made up of 14 amino acids. The DNA for the CDR3 is TGTGCCAGCAGTTCGACTAGCGGGATCTACGAGCAGTACTTC. Protein: CASSSTSGIYEQYF.

This clonotype appeared many times. The chain combines TRBV20-1 with TRBJ2-1; D is unclear. The CDR3 totals 15 residues. The germline V gene encodes CDR1 DFQATT and CDR2 SNEGSKA (reference sequence). V was pared by 0 bases and J by 2 bases, with 11 bases between. The CDR3 spells CSARDGRQPYNEQFF. The CDR3, as DNA: TGCAGTGCTAGAGATGGCCGCCAACCCTACAATGAGCAGTTCTTC.

This clonotype was counted a few times. This chain uses TRBV20-1 with TRBJ2-2; 10 bases align to TRBD2. Losses at the gene ends were 0 bases for V and 1 base for J; bases not matched to a gene: 8. The CDR3 has 18 residues. CDR1 and CDR2 from the germline V gene are DFQATT and SNEGSKA (reference sequence). As DNA, the CDR3 is TGCAGTGCTAGAGATGTAGGTAGCGGGGGGTTGAACACCGGGGAGCTGTTTTTT. It yields the protein CSARDVGSGGLNTGELFF.

The table lists this clonotype with a count of one. The V call is TRBV20-1, the J call TRBJ2-1; TRBD1 aligns across 10 bases. Losses at the gene ends were 3 bases for V and 7 bases for J; bases not matched to a gene: 12. There are 16 residues in the CDR3. Germline CDR1 DFQATT, CDR2 SNEGSKA (reference sequence). The CDR3 DNA follows: TGCAGTGCTAGGAACCCCGGGACAGGGGTGCGTAATGAGCAGTTCTTC. As protein: CSARNPGTGVRNEQFF.

This clonotype was counted many times. The chain couples TRBV20-1 to TRBJ2-1; D unclear. Germline V gene sequence: CDR1 DFQATT, CDR2 SNEGSKA (reference sequence). The CDR3 has 16 residues. The germline V and J ends were trimmed by 1 base and 4 bases, with 17 bases remaining between them. CDR3 DNA: TGCAGTGCTAGAGCCCTTGGGAATGCGCCGTACAATGAGCAGTTCTTC. Protein: CSARALGNAPYNEQFF.

The table lists this clonotype with a few counts. The V gene is TRBV19, the J gene TRBJ1-5, with a possible D match to TRBD1 (5 bases). There are 15 residues in the CDR3. Trimming took 0 bases from V and 4 from J, leaving 10 bases between them. Germline V lookup: CDR1 LNHDA, CDR2 SQIVND (reference sequence). CDR3 region: CASSIDSRANQPQHF. CDR3 in DNA: TGTGCCAGTAGTATAGACAGCAGGGCAAATCAGCCCCAGCATTTT.

Note on this clonotype: A much larger clone sits a single nucleotide away, making a read error possible. The rearrangement joins TRBV4-2 to TRBJ2-7; 7 bases are a match to TRBD1. Germline lookup yields CDR1 LGHNA and CDR2 YNFKEQ. V was pared by 1 base and J by 6 bases, with 24 bases of the junction left unmatched. The CDR3 covers 20 residues. The CDR3 DNA sequence: TGTGCCAGCAGCCAAGCTTGGGGACAGAGCTACTCTGCCAAAAGATGCGAGCAGTACTTC. Translated: CASSQAWGQSYSAKRCEQYF.